These 28 T cell receptor beta chains share one sample of origin, sequenced in a study of low-dose radiotherapy and immunotherapy resistance in tumors. The time point: before trial treatment. Alpha- and beta-chain coverage of first-strand cDNA came from TRAV- and TRBV-specific primers. Both a constant-region primer and a V-primer adapter served to amplify TCRs across 15 to 25 PCR cycles. TCRdb reprocessed the reads via MiXCR and lists one record per CDR3 protein. The sample carries around 36,000 distinct CDR3 sequences, 25% to 40% recorded once. The sample consisted of PBMCs, taken before treatment. Receptor source: a male donor with gallbladder cancer.

This clonotype was detected many times. The rearrangement uses TRBV19 and TRBJ2-2; TRBD1 agrees at 9 bases. Germline lookup yields CDR1 LNHDA and CDR2 SQIVND (reference sequence). The CDR3 length is 17 residues. V dropped 3 bases and J dropped 4; count of bases not matched to a gene: 9. CDR3 sequence reads: CASSMARDRVITGELFF. The CDR3 nucleotides are TGTGCCAGTAGTATGGCCCGGGACAGGGTTATCACCGGGGAGCTGTTTTTT.

The genes are TRBV18 and TRBJ1-6, with D unclear. This CDR3 contains 13 residues. V was trimmed by 5 bases and J by 10 bases, leaving 12 bases between them. Germline V gives CDR1 KGHSH, CDR2 LQKENI. The CDR3 nucleotides read TGTGCCAGCTCAGGGAGATCGGAGTCACCCCTCCACTTT. This codes for CASSGRSESPLHF.

This clonotype came up many times. This rearrangement joins TRBV6-5 to TRBJ2-5, with D possibly called TRBD1 or TRBD2 (6 bases each). The germline gives CDR1 MNHEY, CDR2 SVGAGI. V was trimmed by 2 bases and J by 2 bases, leaving 9 bases between them. The length of the CDR3 is 14 residues. The CDR3 here is CASSYGGGQETQYF. The CDR3 nucleotides read TGTGCCAGCAGTTACGGAGGGGGACAAGAGACCCAGTACTTC.

This clonotype was recorded at least ten times. This chain joins TRBV18 and TRBJ2-7, with 13 bases aligning to TRBD2. Germline V lookup: CDR1 KGHSH, CDR2 LQKENI. Trimming removed 3 bases from V and 5 bases from J; junction bases left unmatched: 16. CDR3 length equals 19 residues. The CDR3 DNA sequence: TGTGCCAGCTCACCGCGACTAGCGGGGGGCCTCGCCTTAGTAGACGAGCAGTACTTC. Its translation is CASSPRLAGGLALVDEQYF.

This clonotype is categorized as medium-sized. The rearrangement joins TRBV6-6 to TRBJ2-7; 7 bases are shared with TRBD1. Unmatched junction bases numbered 5, after V lost 4 bases and J lost 2 bases. Germline CDR1 and CDR2: MNHNY and SVGAGI (reference sequence). The CDR3 has 14 residues. This CDR3 is CASSSRQGPYEQYF. CDR3 DNA sequence: TGTGCCAGCAGTTCCCGACAGGGCCCCTACGAGCAGTACTTC.

This clonotype was counted many times. V and J are TRBV7-6 and TRBJ2-1; TRBD1 agrees at 11 bases. Looked up from germline, CDR1 is SGHVS and CDR2 is FNYEAQ. V gave up 8 bases and J gave up 2 bases; unmatched junction bases: 8. The CDR3 has 16 amino acids. For the CDR3, the DNA is TGTGCCAGCGGGAAAAAGGGACAGGGGGCCTACAATGAGCAGTTCTTC. Its translation: CASGKKGQGAYNEQFF.

About this clonotype itself: This sequence is one base from a far larger clone and is likely a read error. This chain connects TRBV26 to TRBJ2-7; the DNA was not used to check the table's D call, TRBD1. TRBV26 is classified as a pseudogene. This CDR3 is built from 15 residues. CDR3 sequence reads: CASSARGTGLSEQYF. The CDR3 nucleotides read TGTGCCAGCTCTGCCCGGGGGACAGGGTTGAGCGAGCAGTACTTC.

This clonotype has at least ten counts. The chain uses TRBV20-1 and TRBJ2-3; D not resolved. Germline V CDR1 and CDR2: DFQATT, SNEGSKA (reference sequence). The V end was cut by 1 base, the J end by 7 bases, with 6 bases between. This CDR3 contains 11 residues. DNA for the CDR3: TGCAGTGCTAGAGCTAGGTATACGCAGTATTTT. Its protein product is CSARARYTQYF.

This clonotype is deemed medium-sized. The chain links TRBV9 to TRBJ2-1; the D is unclear. Trimming removed 0 bases at V and 13 bases at J, with 20 bases between. This CDR3 contains 15 residues. Germline CDR1 SGDLS, CDR2 YYNGEE. The CDR3, as DNA: TGTGCCAGCAGCGTAGGAGGTACGGCTGGTTCATCCCAGTTCTTC. It yields the protein CASSVGGTAGSSQFF. Supplemented by reference TRBV9 and TRBJ2-1, the full variable domain reads DSGVTQTPKHLITATGQRVTLRCSPRSGDLSVYWYQQSLDQGLQFLIQYYNGEERAKGNILERFSAQQFPDLHSELNLSSLELGDSALYFCASSVGGTAGSSQFFGPGTRLTVL.

This clonotype rates as medium-sized. The rearrangement joins TRBV27 to TRBJ2-1, with 7 bases fitting TRBD2. The CDR3 runs 15 residues. Germline trimming cut 5 bases from V and 7 bases from J; bases unmatched to any gene: 11. The germline CDR1 and CDR2 sequences are MNHEY and SMNVEV (reference sequence). The CDR3 bases are TGTGCCAGCAGTAAATACAATGGGGGGGAGAATGAGCAGTTCTTC. It yields the protein CASSKYNGGENEQFF.

Many counts were recorded for this clonotype. This sequence joins TRBV28 and TRBJ2-5, with 9 nucleotides matching TRBD2. After removal of 7 bases from V and 5 bases from J, the junction contained 14 bases not matched to a gene. Germline lookup yields CDR1 MDHEN and CDR2 SYDVKM. CDR3 size: 16 residues. The CDR3 protein is CASTSGAGGAGETQYF. In nucleotides, the CDR3 is TGTGCCAGCACCTCCGGGGCGGGGGGGGCCGGGGAGACCCAGTACTTC.

This clonotype showed up many times. The chain employs TRBV3-1 and TRBJ1-6; D gene uncertain. Germline V gene data show CDR1 as LGHDT and CDR2 as YNNKEL (reference sequence). This CDR3 comprises 16 residues. V lost 1 base and J lost 7, with 14 bases in between. The CDR3 spells CASSQVRQRPNSPLHF. For the CDR3, the DNA is TGTGCCAGCAGCCAAGTCAGGCAGAGACCAAATTCACCCCTCCACTTT.

This clonotype was found many times. The DNA is left out, because the CDR3 cannot be placed on it with certainty; the CDR3 is given as TCRdb lists it. CDR3 sequence: CISVSEALGTGGWFF. This chain connects TRBV7-5 to TRBJ2-1; the listed D gene, TRBD1, was not tested against the DNA. TRBV7-5 constitutes a pseudogene. A total of 15 residues make up the CDR3, ends included.

The rearrangement joins TRBV19 to TRBJ2-3; no clear D. Deletions cut 1 base from V and 1 base from J, with 12 bases between. This CDR3 has 16 amino acids. CDR1 is LNHDA and CDR2 is SQIVND in the germline V gene (reference sequence). CDR3 sequence reads: CASSIGGGFGTDTQYF. The CDR3 DNA is TGTGCCAGTAGTATAGGTGGCGGATTTGGCACAGATACGCAGTATTTT.

This sequence joins TRBV28 and TRBJ2-7; 8 bases line up with TRBD2. The V gene end was trimmed by 1 base and the J gene end by 3 bases; junction bases not matched to a gene: 5. Germline V gene data show CDR1 as MDHEN and CDR2 as SYDVKM. The CDR3 spans 15 residues. The CDR3 sequence is CASSLSASGGYEQYF. The CDR3 DNA reads as TGTGCCAGCAGTTTATCGGCCAGCGGGGGCTACGAGCAGTACTTC.

This clonotype was observed many times. V gene TRBV7-6 combines with J gene TRBJ2-2; 10 bases are shared with TRBD2. V lost 6 bases, J lost 4 bases, and 8 bases stayed unmatched. The CDR3 is 16 amino acids. Germline lookup yields CDR1 SGHVS and CDR2 FNYEAQ. The CDR3 DNA follows: TGTGCCAGCAGACGTAGCGGGGGGTCTCCCACCGGGGAGCTGTTTTTT. It encodes CASRRSGGSPTGELFF. Full variable domain (rest looked up from reference TRBV7-6 and TRBJ2-2): GAGVSQSPRYKVTKRGQDVALRCDPISGHVSLYWYRQALGQGPEFLTYFNYEAQQDKSGLPNDRFSAERPEGSISTLTIQRTEQRDSAMYRCASRRSGGSPTGELFFGEGSRLTVL.

This clonotype occurred once. CDR3 sequence: CASVAGGFYEQYF. The CDR3 nucleotides are TGTGCCAGCGTGGCAGGGGGATTCTACGAGCAGTACTTC. J is TRBJ2-7 and V is TRBV27, with 7 bases matching TRBD1. Per germline, CDR1 MNHEY and CDR2 SMNVEV (reference sequence). The V and J ends lost 8 bases and 3 bases, in that order; junction bases with no gene match: 7. This CDR3 region has 13 residues.

This clonotype was picked up many times. This chain links TRBV20-1 with TRBJ2-7, with D possibly being TRBD2 (5 bases). Looked up from germline, CDR1 is DFQATT and CDR2 is SNEGSKA (reference sequence). The CDR3 extends over 11 amino acids. The V gene lost 3 bases and the J gene lost 4 bases, with 7 bases spanning the gap. The CDR3 DNA follows: TGCAGTGCTAGGTCGGGGTACGAGCAGTACTTC. This codes for CSARSGYEQYF.

This clonotype has ten or more counts. The chain links TRBV7-9 to TRBJ2-5; TRBD2 might be the D (6 bases). CDR1 is SEHNR, CDR2 FQNEAQ, per germline (reference sequence). V lost 6 bases to trimming and J lost 1 base, with 21 bases between them. The CDR3 contains 17 residues. DNA of the CDR3: TGTGCCAGCAGTGATATGGGGGGTCGACTGCCCCAAGAGACCCAGTACTTC. Protein product: CASSDMGGRLPQETQYF.

The chain has TRBV10-2 and TRBJ2-7; TRBD2 matches at 9 bases. Germline-derived CDR1 and CDR2 are WSHSY and SAAADI. The CDR3 runs to 14 residues. Trimming took 4 bases from V and 2 from J; bases not matched to a gene: 3. CDR3 sequence reads: CASSAAGGPYEQYF. For the CDR3, the DNA is TGCGCCAGCAGTGCGGCGGGGGGGCCCTACGAGCAGTACTTC.

The sample holds many counts of this clonotype. V usage is TRBV4-1 and J usage is TRBJ1-5; D gene ambiguous. The germline gives CDR1 MGHRA, CDR2 YSYEKL. The CDR3 extends over 13 amino acids. The V and J ends lost 4 bases and 6 bases respectively, with 10 bases between them. The CDR3 nucleotides are TGCGCCAGCAGCCCGGTTTCGACTCAGCCCCAGCATTTT. It encodes CASSPVSTQPQHF.

This clonotype has a count of ten or more. This sequence joins TRBV24-1 and TRBJ2-2, with D possibly TRBD2 on 6 matching bases. V was clipped by 3 bases and J by 5 bases, with 12 bases between them. This CDR3 is built from 15 residues. CDR1 KGHDR and CDR2 SFDVKD come from the germline V gene. The CDR3 bases are TGTGCCACCAGTGATGGGGGAGGAGGGACCGGGGAGCTGTTTTTT. Protein sequence: CATSDGGGGTGELFF.

The chain recombines TRBV28 with TRBJ2-4; D tentatively reads TRBD1 or TRBD2 (7 bases each). The length of the CDR3 is 14 residues. The germline V gene has CDR1 MDHEN and CDR2 SYDVKM. Trimming removed 8 bases from V and 5 bases from J, with 16 bases in between. CDR3 bases: TGTGCCAGCGAGTCGCAGGGGGGGGAAAACATTCAGTACTTC. This translates into CASESQGGENIQYF.

By proportion, this clonotype is medium-sized. This chain connects TRBV24-1 to TRBJ1-2; 10 nucleotides align to TRBD1. CDR3 size: 14 residues. The germline gives CDR1 KGHDR, CDR2 SFDVKD. J lost 8 bases, V lost 6 bases, and 8 bases had no gene match. CDR3 bases: TGTGCCACCAGTAAAGGGACAGGGGAAGAAGGCTACACCTTC. It is translated as CATSKGTGEEGYTF.

Ten or more counts support this clonotype. The V call is TRBV20-1, the J call TRBJ2-3, with D unclear. CDR3 length equals 13 residues. V lost 3 bases, J lost 0 bases, and 7 bases lay in between. Germline loops: CDR1 DFQATT, CDR2 SNEGSKA (reference sequence). CDR3: CSASLLSTDTQYF. The CDR3 region has the DNA TGCAGTGCTAGCCTGCTAAGCACAGATACGCAGTATTTT.

The chain joins TRBV2 to TRBJ2-1, with 10 bases lining up with TRBD2. This CDR3 is built from 14 residues. From germline, CDR1 is SNHLY and CDR2 FYNNEI. Trimming cost V 3 bases and J 9 bases; bases outside gene matches: 5. Written as DNA, the CDR3 is TGTGCCAGCAGTGATCTAGCGGGGGTGGGTGAGCAGTTCTTC. Its translation is CASSDLAGVGEQFF.

Many counts were recorded for this clonotype. The chain has TRBV6-1 and TRBJ2-3; D unresolved. The CDR3 consists of 15 residues. Trimming cost V 0 bases and J 2 bases, with 9 bases left between them. From germline, CDR1 is MNHNS and CDR2 SASEGT. As DNA, the CDR3 is TGTGCCAGCAGTGAAGCCCCAGGTATCACAGATACGCAGTATTTT. Its protein is CASSEAPGITDTQYF.

This clonotype showed up just a few times. The gene calls are TRBV5-1 and TRBJ1-4; D is possibly TRBD1 (5 bases). Germline V gene sequence: CDR1 SGHRS, CDR2 YFSETQ. The CDR3 extends over 16 amino acids. V lost 0 bases and J 5 bases, leaving 14 bases between the germline ends. The CDR3 coding sequence is TGCGCCAGCAGCTTGGGGCAGGGTGGGGCCAATGAAAAACTGTTTTTT. Translating gives CASSLGQGGANEKLFF.